These T cell receptor beta chains were read from a single sample in a study of control samples from healthy donors and cancer patients. The method was immunoSEQ multiplex PCR; TCRdb's version includes in-frame clones alone and lacks a portion of them. The sample holds approximately 150,000 clones; around 90% are singletons and the top ten take 4.9%. The sequencing sample was made of blood. These TCRs come from a man aged 25-40 years in good health. CDR3s include the opening cysteine and the closing phenylalanine or tryptophan. Each record gives: clone size, D gene, V gene, J gene, CDR3 DNA, CDR3 protein. A D gene is named only where the DNA matches it firmly. Not all rows give a size; the values are once, few, many and, for expanded clones, a class.

-	-	TRBV14	TRBJ2-6	TGTGCCAGCAGCCGGCTAACCGATGGGGCCAACGTCCTGACTTTC	CASSRLTDGANVLTF
-	-	TRBV5-6	TRBJ2-7	TGTGCCAGCAGCCCACAGGGTCTCCTCTACGAGCAGTACTTC	CASSPQGLLYEQYF
-	-	TRBV5-4	TRBJ1-1	TGTGCCAGCAAGGGGCCAGTGAACACTGAAGCTTTCTTT	CASKGPVNTEAFF
-	-	TRBV4-3	TRBJ1-2	TGCGCCAGCAGCCCCAGCGACAGGACAGACTATGGCTACACCTTC	CASSPSDRTDYGYTF
-	-	TRBV12-5	TRBJ1-1	TGTGCTAGTGGACCCTATGGCATGAACACTGAAGCTTTCTTT	CASGPYGMNTEAFF
-	TRBD2	TRBV7-2	TRBJ2-7	TGTGCCAGCAGCCTCACTAGCGGGGGGACCCAGGAGCAGTACTTC	CASSLTSGGTQEQYF
-	-	TRBV11-2	TRBJ2-7	TGTGCCAGCAGCTTAGTCCAGGACAGCTCCTACGAGCAGTACTTC	CASSLVQDSSYEQYF
-	-	TRBV11-1	TRBJ2-7	TGTGCCAGCAGCTTAGGAGGGGGACCAAACTACGAGCAGTACTTC	CASSLGGGPNYEQYF
-	-	TRBV7-3	TRBJ2-7	TGTGCCAGCAGCTTAACGCGAGGGGACGAGCAGTACTTC	CASSLTRGDEQYF
once	TRBD1	TRBV6-5	TRBJ2-7	TGTGCCAGCAGTTACCGGACAGGGGTTTACGAGCAGTACTTC	CASSYRTGVYEQYF
-	TRBD1	TRBV18	TRBJ2-7	TGTGCCAGCTCTCCCCGGGGACAGGGGGCGACCGAGCAGTACTTC	CASSPRGQGATEQYF
-	TRBD2	TRBV15	TRBJ2-7	TGTGCCAACGGCAGGGAGGGGTACTACGAGCAGTACTTC	CANGREGYYEQYF
-	TRBD2	TRBV27	TRBJ2-1	TGTGCCAGCAGTCCCCTAGCGGATTCCTACAATGAGCAGTTCTTC	CASSPLADSYNEQFF
-	-	TRBV6-2/TRBV6-3	TRBJ2-2	TGTGCCAGCAGTTACTTGGGTAGCGGCGGGGAGCTGTTTTTT	CASSYLGSGGELFF
-	-	TRBV5-1	TRBJ2-7	TGCGCCAGCAGCTCGAGGGGGTCTTTCGACGAGCAGTACTTC	CASSSRGSFDEQYF
-	-	TRBV20-1	TRBJ1-6	TGCAGTGCTAGTTTTCGGGGGGGGAATTCACCCCTCCACTTT	CSASFRGGNSPLHF
-	TRBD2	TRBV7-9	TRBJ2-7	TGTGCCAGCAGCCTCCGGGAGGCGCGGGAGGGCCTTTTTGATTACGAGCAGTACTTC	CASSLREAREGLFDYEQYF
-	-	TRBV10-3	TRBJ1-4	TGTGCCTCCCACCCAGAGGGAGCATATGAAAAACTGTTTTTT	CASHPEGAYEKLFF
-	-	TRBV4-3	TRBJ2-1	TGCGCCAGCAGCCAAGGAGGGTACAATGAGCAGTTCTTC	CASSQGGYNEQFF
-	-	TRBV4-3	TRBJ2-2	TGCGCCAGCAGCCAAGATGACACAGGGTACGGGGAGCTGTTTTTT	CASSQDDTGYGELFF
-	TRBD2	TRBV27	TRBJ2-3	TGTGCCAGCAGTTTAACCAGAACGGGAGGTGCAGATACGCAGTATTTT	CASSLTRTGGADTQYF
-	-	TRBV5-6	TRBJ2-1	TGTGCCAGCAGCCGGGAATGGGAGCAGTTCTTC	CASSREWEQFF
-	TRBD1	TRBV7-9	TRBJ1-2	TGTGCCAGCAGCGGGACAGACAACTATGGCTACACCTTC	CASSGTDNYGYTF
-	-	TRBV14	TRBJ2-3	TGTGCCAGCAGCCAGGTCGGCTACGAAGCAGATACGCAGTATTTT	CASSQVGYEADTQYF
-	TRBD1	TRBV6-4	TRBJ2-2	TGTGCCAGCAGATCGACAGGGGGAGACACCGGGGAGCTGTTTTTT	CASRSTGGDTGELFF
-	-	TRBV30	TRBJ2-6	TGTGCCTGGAATGAGCGCCGGCCGTCTGGGGCCAACGTCCTGACTTTC	CAWNERRPSGANVLTF
-	-	TRBV18	TRBJ1-6	TGTGCCAGCTCACCACCGTCGGGAACGGACTCCTATAATTCACCCCTCCACTTT	CASSPPSGTDSYNSPLHF
-	-	TRBV9	TRBJ1-4	TGTGCCAGCAGCGTAGGGACAGCTTTTAATGAAAAACTGTTTTTT	CASSVGTAFNEKLFF
few	-	TRBV5-1	TRBJ2-5	TGCGCCAGCAGCTTGGCCCCCCAAGAGACCCAGTACTTC	CASSLAPQETQYF
-	-	TRBV21-1	TRBJ1-1	TGTGCCAGCACACCCGAGGGCCCGGGGACTGAAGCTTTCTTT	CASTPEGPGTEAFF
-	-	TRBV7-9	TRBJ1-3	TGTGCCAGCAGCTCACCCGCGGCCAGGGAGTTATCTGGAAACACCATATATTTT	CASSSPAARELSGNTIYF
-	-	TRBV14	TRBJ1-4	TGTGCCAGCAGCCGCGGTGAGACGGCAACTAATGAAAAACTGTTTTTT	CASSRGETATNEKLFF
-	TRBD2	TRBV7-2	TRBJ2-1	TGTGCCAGCAGCTTAGGAGTCTCTAGCGGGAGGCCCTCCTACAATGAGCAGTTCTTC	CASSLGVSSGRPSYNEQFF
-	-	TRBV4-3	TRBJ2-1	TGCGCCAGCAGCCAAGATCTCTCAGTCTACAATGAGCAGTTCTTC	CASSQDLSVYNEQFF
few	TRBD1	TRBV4-3	TRBJ2-7	TGCGCCAGCAGCCCCTCCGGGACAGGGACGGGGCAGTACTTC	CASSPSGTGTGQYF
-	TRBD1	TRBV7-2	TRBJ2-7	TGTGCCAGCAGCTTAGGTGTGACAGGGGCCATCGAGCAGTACTTC	CASSLGVTGAIEQYF
-	-	TRBV3-1/TRBV3-2	TRBJ1-3	TGTGCCAGCAGCCCCCGGACAACCGCCCGAAACACCATATATTTT	CASSPRTTARNTIYF
-	-	TRBV4-1	TRBJ2-2	TGCGCCAGCAGCCAACCAACCAAGAACACCGGGGAGCTGTTTTTT	CASSQPTKNTGELFF
-	-	TRBV9	TRBJ1-6	TGTGCCAGCAGCGTAGTAGACAGCCATAATTCACCCCTCCACTTT	CASSVVDSHNSPLHF
few	-	TRBV4-3	TRBJ2-7	TGCGCCAGCAGCCAAGATTCGCTAGCTTTCTCCTACGAGCAGTACTTC	CASSQDSLAFSYEQYF
-	TRBD1	TRBV4-1	TRBJ2-7	TGCGCCAGCAGCCCCGGGACAGGGTACGACGAGCAGTACTTC	CASSPGTGYDEQYF
-	TRBD1	TRBV5-5	TRBJ1-1	TGTGCCAGCAGAGGACAACAGGGGGTAGGGACTGAAGCTTTCTTT	CASRGQQGVGTEAFF
-	-	TRBV7-9	TRBJ1-4	TGTGCCAGCAGCTTAAATTTGGGGACTTTTAATGAAAAACTGTTTTTT	CASSLNLGTFNEKLFF
once	TRBD1	TRBV7-7	TRBJ1-1	TGTGCCAGCAGCGCCGGGACAGGGCTTCGCACTGAAGCTTTCTTT	CASSAGTGLRTEAFF
-	-	TRBV27	TRBJ2-7	TGTGCCAGCAGCAGGTTATACACCTACGAGCAGTACTTC	CASSRLYTYEQYF
-	TRBD1	TRBV7-9	TRBJ1-2	TGTGCCAGCAGCGTGGGGACAGAAGCTAACTATGGCTACACCTTC	CASSVGTEANYGYTF
-	-	TRBV4-3	TRBJ1-2	TGCGCCAGCAGCCAAGTGGGGGAAGGCTACACCTTC	CASSQVGEGYTF
-	-	TRBV6-1	TRBJ2-2	TGTGCCAGCAGTGATCTAGCGACCAGGGAGCTGTTTTTT	CASSDLATRELFF
-	-	TRBV3-1/TRBV3-2	TRBJ1-3	TGTGCCAGCAGCCAACGTACAGGAACCTCTGGAAACACCATATATTTT	CASSQRTGTSGNTIYF
-	-	TRBV12-2	TRBJ1-1	TGTGCAAGTCGCTTACCTGGTGGTCCTACAAACACTGAAGCTTTCTTT	CASRLPGGPTNTEAFF
-	-	TRBV24-1	TRBJ2-3	TGTGCCACCAGTGGGCGAGGAGGCACAGATACGCAGTATTTT	CATSGRGGTDTQYF
-	-	TRBV19	TRBJ1-2	TGTGCCAGTAGTATTGTAGGGGTCGGGAACTATGGCTACACCTTC	CASSIVGVGNYGYTF